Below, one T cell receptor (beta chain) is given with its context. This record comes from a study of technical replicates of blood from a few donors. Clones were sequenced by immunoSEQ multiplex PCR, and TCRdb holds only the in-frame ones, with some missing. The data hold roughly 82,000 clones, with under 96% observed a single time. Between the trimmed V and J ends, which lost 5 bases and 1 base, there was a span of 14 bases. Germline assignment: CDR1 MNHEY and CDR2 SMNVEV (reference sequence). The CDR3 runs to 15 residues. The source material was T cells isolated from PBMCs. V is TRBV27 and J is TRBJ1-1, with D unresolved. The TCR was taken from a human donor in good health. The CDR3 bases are TGTGCCAGCAGTCCCAGGTTGCAGTCGAACACTGAAGCTTTCTTT. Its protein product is CASSPRLQSNTEAFF.